Sequencing of this T cell receptor (beta chain) was carried out in a study of identical twins. The study's findings and limits: The same donors were not followed; conclusions instead depended on cross-sectional statistical analysis. Twin-shared out-of-frame alpha sequences were enriched for low generation probability. Reduced insertions were recorded for abundant cord blood beta clonotypes, with no such pattern in memory repertoires.

V lost 4 bases to trimming and J lost 4 bases; unmatched junction nucleotides: 7. CDR1 and CDR2 (germline): DFQATT, SNEGSKA (reference sequence). The CDR3 spans 15 residues. As concerns this clonotype: The antigen is not known.

A universal primer site was incorporated via template switching, and the cDNA contained unique molecular identifiers. TCRdb reprocessed the 5' RACE reads via MiXCR and lists one record per CDR3 protein. The sample lists approximately 240,000 distinct CDR3 sequences; about 14% were seen once. The receptor was isolated from a woman in her late teens or twenties in good health. This sequence joins TRBV20-1 and TRBJ2-1; 10 bases line up with TRBD1. Sequenced sample: memory (CD45RO+) T cells sorted from blood. DNA of the CDR3: TGCAGTGCTACCCCCGGGACAGGGGAATACAATGAGCAGTTCTTC. This gives the protein CSATPGTGEYNEQFF.